These 2 T cell receptor beta chains came from one sample sequenced in a study of cytomegalovirus exposure and HLA in healthy donors. This PCR relied on a set of 60 Vbeta primers and 13 Jbeta primers. Data came from immunoSEQ multiplex PCR; TCRdb stores just in-frame clones and leaves some out. The repertoire holds roughly 150,000 clones, with just under 75% as singletons. The sample comprised PBMCs. Source of these receptors: a woman aged 18-29 years in good health and CMV-seronegative.

This clone was observed a handful of times. The chain links TRBV28 to TRBJ1-5; 9 bases are a match to TRBD1. Trimming cost V 10 bases and J 0 bases; bases outside gene matches: 10. Germline lookup yields CDR1 MDHEN and CDR2 SYDVKM. This CDR3 spans 16 amino acids. CDR3 in amino acids: CATITGGSYSNQPQHF. CDR3 DNA sequence: TGTGCCACCATAACAGGGGGCTCATATAGCAATCAGCCCCAGCATTTT. Drawing the rest from reference TRBV28 and TRBJ1-5, the complete variable domain is DVKVTQSSRYLVKRTGEKVFLECVQDMDHENMFWYRQDPGLGLRLIYFSYDVKMKEKGDIPEGYSVSREKKERFSLILESASTNQTSMYLCATITGGSYSNQPQHFGDGTRLSIL.

CDR3 DNA sequence: TGTGCCAGCAGTTACTCGAGGGGGAACTACGAGCAGTACTTC. Translation: CASSYSRGNYEQYF. The chain carries TRBV6-6 and TRBJ2-5, with a tentative D call TRBD1 (6 bases). The J call may be incorrect, as the DNA end agrees better with TRBJ2-7. CDR3 length equals 14 residues. The germline CDR1 and CDR2 sequences are MNHNY and SVGAGI (reference sequence).